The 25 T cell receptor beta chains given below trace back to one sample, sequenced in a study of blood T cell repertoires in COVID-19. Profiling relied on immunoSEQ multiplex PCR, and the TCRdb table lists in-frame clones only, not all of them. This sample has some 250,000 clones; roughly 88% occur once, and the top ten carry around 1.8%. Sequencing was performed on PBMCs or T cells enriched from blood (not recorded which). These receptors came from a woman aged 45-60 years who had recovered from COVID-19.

The CDR3 DNA reads TGCGCCAGCAGCTTAGGACAGACCACAGATACGCAGTATTTT. Residues: CASSLGQTTDTQYF. J is TRBJ2-3 and V is TRBV5-1; the D gene is possibly TRBD1 (6 bases). Trimming removed 2 bases at V and 2 bases at J, with 9 bases between. Looked up from germline, CDR1 is SGHRS and CDR2 is YFSETQ. This CDR3 region has 14 residues. Using reference TRBV5-1 and TRBJ2-3 for the parts outside the CDR3, the full variable domain is KAGVTQTPRYLIKTRGQQVTLSCSPISGHRSVSWYQQTPGQGLQFLFEYFSETQRNKGNFPGRFSGRQFSNSRSEMNVSTLELGDSALYLCASSLGQTTDTQYFGPGTRLTVL.

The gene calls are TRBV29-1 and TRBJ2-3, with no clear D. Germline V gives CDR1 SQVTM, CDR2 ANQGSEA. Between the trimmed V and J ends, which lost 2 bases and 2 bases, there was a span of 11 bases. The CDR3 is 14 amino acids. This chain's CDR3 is CSVESDSHTDTQYF. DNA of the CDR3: TGCAGCGTTGAATCTGACTCGCACACAGATACGCAGTATTTT.

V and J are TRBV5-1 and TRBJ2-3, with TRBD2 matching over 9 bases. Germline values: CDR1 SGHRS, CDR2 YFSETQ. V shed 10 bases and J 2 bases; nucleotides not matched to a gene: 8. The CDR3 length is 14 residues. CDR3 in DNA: TGCGCCTCCCGAGCGGGAGGAGTCACAGATACGCAGTATTTT. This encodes CASRAGGVTDTQYF.

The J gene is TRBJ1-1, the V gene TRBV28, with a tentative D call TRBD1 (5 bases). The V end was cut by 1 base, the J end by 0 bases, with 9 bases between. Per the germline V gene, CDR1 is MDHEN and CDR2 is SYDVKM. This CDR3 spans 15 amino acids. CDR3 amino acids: CASSLSAGMNTEAFF. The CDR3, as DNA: TGTGCCAGCAGTTTATCGGCAGGGATGAACACTGAAGCTTTCTTT.

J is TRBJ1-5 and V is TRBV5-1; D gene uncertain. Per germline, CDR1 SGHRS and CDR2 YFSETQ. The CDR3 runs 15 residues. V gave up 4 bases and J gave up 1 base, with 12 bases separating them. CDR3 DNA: TGCGCCAGCAGCCCCGAGACTGGGAGCAATCAGCCCCAGCATTTT. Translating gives CASSPETGSNQPQHF.

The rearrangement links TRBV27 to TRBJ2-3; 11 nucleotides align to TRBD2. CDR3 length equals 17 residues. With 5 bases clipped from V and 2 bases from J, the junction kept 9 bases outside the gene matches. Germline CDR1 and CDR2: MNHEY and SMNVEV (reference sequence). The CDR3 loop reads CASSPYGSGRDTDTQYF. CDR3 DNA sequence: TGTGCCAGCAGTCCTTACGGTAGCGGGAGGGACACAGATACGCAGTATTTT.

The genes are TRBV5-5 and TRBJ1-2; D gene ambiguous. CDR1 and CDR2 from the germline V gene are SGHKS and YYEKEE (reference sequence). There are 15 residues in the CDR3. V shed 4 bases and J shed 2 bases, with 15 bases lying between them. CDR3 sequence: CASSPQSTGNYGYTF. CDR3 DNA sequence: TGTGCCAGCAGCCCACAAAGCACGGGAAACTATGGCTACACCTTC.

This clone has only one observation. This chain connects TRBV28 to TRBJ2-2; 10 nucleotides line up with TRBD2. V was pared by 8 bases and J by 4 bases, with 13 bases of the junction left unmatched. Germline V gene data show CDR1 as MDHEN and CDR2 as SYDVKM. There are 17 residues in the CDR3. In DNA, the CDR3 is TGTGCCAGCCTAGGAGCTAGCGGGAGTAGGAGCACCGGGGAGCTGTTTTTT. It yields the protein CASLGASGSRSTGELFF.

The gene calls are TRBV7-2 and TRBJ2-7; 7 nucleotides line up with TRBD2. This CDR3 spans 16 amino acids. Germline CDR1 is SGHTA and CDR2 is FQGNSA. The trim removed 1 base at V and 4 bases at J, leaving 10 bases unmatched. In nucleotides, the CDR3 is TGTGCCAGCAGCTTAGGAGGGCTAGCGGAGCTGTACGAGCAGTACTTC. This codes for CASSLGGLAELYEQYF.

The CDR3 region has the DNA TGTGCCAGCAGTTATTGGACTAGCGGGGGCAATGAGCAGTTCTTC. Protein sequence: CASSYWTSGGNEQFF. The rearrangement joins TRBV6-2 or TRBV6-3 to TRBJ2-1; 13 nucleotides agree with TRBD2. CDR3 length equals 15 residues. Trimming removed 3 bases from V and 6 bases from J; junction bases left unmatched: 2. Germline CDR1 is MNHEY and CDR2 is SVGEGT.

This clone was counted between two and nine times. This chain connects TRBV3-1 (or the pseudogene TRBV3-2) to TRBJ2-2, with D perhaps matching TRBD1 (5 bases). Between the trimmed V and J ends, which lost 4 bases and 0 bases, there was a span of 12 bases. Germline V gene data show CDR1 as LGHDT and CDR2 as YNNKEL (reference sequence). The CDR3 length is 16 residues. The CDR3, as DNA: TGTGCCAGCAGCCTTCTTCGACAGTCGAACACCGGGGAGCTGTTTTTT. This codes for CASSLLRQSNTGELFF.

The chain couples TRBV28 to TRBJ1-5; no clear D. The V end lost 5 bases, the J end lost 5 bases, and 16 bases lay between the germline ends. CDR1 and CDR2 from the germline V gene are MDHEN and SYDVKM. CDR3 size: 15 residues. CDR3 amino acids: CASSGTIGVYQPQHF. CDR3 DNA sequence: TGTGCCAGCAGTGGTACCATCGGGGTGTATCAGCCCCAGCATTTT.

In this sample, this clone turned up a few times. CDR3 DNA: TGTGCCAGCAGTTACGGGGGGGCGCACACTGAAGCTTTCTTT. Protein product: CASSYGGAHTEAFF. This chain links TRBV6-5 with TRBJ1-1; a weak D match, TRBD1 (6 bases). Trimming cost V 2 bases and J 3 bases, with 10 bases left between them. From germline, CDR1 is MNHEY and CDR2 SVGAGI. The CDR3 contains 14 residues.

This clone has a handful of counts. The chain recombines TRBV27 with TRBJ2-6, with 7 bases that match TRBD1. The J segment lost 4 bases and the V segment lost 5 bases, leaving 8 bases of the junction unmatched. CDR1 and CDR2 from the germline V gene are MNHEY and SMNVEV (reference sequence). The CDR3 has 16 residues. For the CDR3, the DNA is TGTGCCAGCAGTGTACAGAGGGGGCGAGGGGCCAACGTCCTGACTTTC. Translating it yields CASSVQRGRGANVLTF.

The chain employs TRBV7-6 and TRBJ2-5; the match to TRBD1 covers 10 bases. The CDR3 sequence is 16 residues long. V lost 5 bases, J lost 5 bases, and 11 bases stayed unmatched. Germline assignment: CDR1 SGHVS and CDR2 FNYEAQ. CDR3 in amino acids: CASSPRGQGVAETQYF. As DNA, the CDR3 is TGTGCCAGCAGCCCGAGAGGACAGGGGGTAGCTGAGACCCAGTACTTC.

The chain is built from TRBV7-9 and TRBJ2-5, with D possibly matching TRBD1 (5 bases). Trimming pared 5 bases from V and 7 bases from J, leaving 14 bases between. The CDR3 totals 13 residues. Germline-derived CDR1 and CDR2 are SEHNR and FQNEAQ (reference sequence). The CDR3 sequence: CASSTKGIGTQYF. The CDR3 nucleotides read TGTGCCAGCAGCACAAAGGGGATTGGGACCCAGTACTTC.

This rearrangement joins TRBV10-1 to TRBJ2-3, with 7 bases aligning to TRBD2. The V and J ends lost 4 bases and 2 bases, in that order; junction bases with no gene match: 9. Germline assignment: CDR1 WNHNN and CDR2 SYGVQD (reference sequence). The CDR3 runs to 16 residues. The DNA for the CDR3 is TGCGCCAGCAGTGCATCGGCGGGAGACCCCACAGATACGCAGTATTTT. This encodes CASSASAGDPTDTQYF.

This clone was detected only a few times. CDR3 protein: CASSQGLAGHEQYF. CDR3 sequence (DNA): TGTGCCAGCAGCCAGGGACTAGCGGGGCACGAGCAGTACTTC. The chain couples TRBV11-2 to TRBJ2-7; 13 nucleotides agree with TRBD2. With V trimmed by 5 bases and J by 5 bases, 3 bases remained unmatched. Germline V lookup: CDR1 SGHAT, CDR2 FQNNGV. The CDR3 sequence is 14 residues long.

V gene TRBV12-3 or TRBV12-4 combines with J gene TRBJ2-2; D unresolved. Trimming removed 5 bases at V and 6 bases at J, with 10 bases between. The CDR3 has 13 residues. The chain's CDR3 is CASSLRRPGELFF. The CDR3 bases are TGTGCCAGCAGTCTCCGGCGGCCCGGGGAGCTGTTTTTT.

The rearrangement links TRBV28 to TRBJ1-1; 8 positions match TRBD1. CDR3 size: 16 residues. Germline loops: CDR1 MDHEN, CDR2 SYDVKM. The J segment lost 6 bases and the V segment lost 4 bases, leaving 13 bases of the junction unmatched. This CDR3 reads CASSSYNLDREPEAFF. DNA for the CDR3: TGTGCCAGCAGTTCCTATAACCTGGACAGGGAACCTGAAGCTTTCTTT.

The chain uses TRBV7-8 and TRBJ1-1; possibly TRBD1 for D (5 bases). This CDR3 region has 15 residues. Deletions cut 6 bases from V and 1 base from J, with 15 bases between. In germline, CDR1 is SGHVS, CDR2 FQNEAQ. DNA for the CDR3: TGTGCCAGCAGAATGAAGACAGCCCCGAACACTGAAGCTTTCTTT. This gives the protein CASRMKTAPNTEAFF.

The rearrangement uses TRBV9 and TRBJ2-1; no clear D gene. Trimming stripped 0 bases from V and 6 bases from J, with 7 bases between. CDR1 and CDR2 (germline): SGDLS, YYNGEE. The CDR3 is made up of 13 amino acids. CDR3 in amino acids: CASSVGAINEQFF. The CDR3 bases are TGTGCCAGCAGCGTAGGGGCTATCAATGAGCAGTTCTTC.

The DNA for the CDR3 is TGTGCCAGCAGCTCAGGTACAAGTTGGTCCTCGGATACGCAGTATTTT. Its translation: CASSSGTSWSSDTQYF. The chain links TRBV7-8 to TRBJ2-3; D gene ambiguous. The CDR3 is made up of 16 amino acids. Trimming removed 4 bases at V and 6 bases at J, with 20 bases between. CDR1 and CDR2 from the germline V gene are SGHVS and FQNEAQ.

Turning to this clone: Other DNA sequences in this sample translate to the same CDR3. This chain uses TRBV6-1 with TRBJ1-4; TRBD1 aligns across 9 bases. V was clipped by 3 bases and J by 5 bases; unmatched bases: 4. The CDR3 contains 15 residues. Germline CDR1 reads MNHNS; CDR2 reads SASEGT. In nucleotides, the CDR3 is TGTGCCAGCAGTGAGACAGGGGGGACGAATGAAAAACTGTTTTTT. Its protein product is CASSETGGTNEKLFF.

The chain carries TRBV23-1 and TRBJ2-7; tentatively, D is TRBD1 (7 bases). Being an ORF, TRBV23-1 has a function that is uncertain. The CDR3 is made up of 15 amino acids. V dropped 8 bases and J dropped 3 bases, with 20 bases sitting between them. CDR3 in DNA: TGCGCCAGCCCGATGGTGGCAGGGGGGATCTACGAGCAGTACTTC. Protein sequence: CASPMVAGGIYEQYF.